The T cell receptor beta chain under discussion was sequenced for a study of T cell responses to AZD1222 COVID-19 vaccine. About the study: Timing groups of about 4 and about 12 weeks for second doses were pooled. Study-level findings and limits: Only five to seven AZD1222 recipients were seropositive at baseline. The donor cohort was predominantly white British with a female majority, and clonal diversity may have been underestimated. Among spike-specific TCRs, nearly half reportedly target unmutated variant regions.

For this clone: What it binds is not known.

Only in-frame clones appear in the TCRdb table, and some are missing; sequencing was by immunoSEQ multiplex PCR. The sample has 65,000 to 85,000 clones, 85% to 95% seen once. The receptor was isolated from an adult in good health. Sequencing used peripheral blood, obtained on day 0 of AZD1222 vaccination.

The DNA of the CDR3 is TGTGCCAGCAGGGGACAGGGAGGGAACACTGAAGCTTTCTTT. It codes for CASRGQGGNTEAFF. The chain has TRBV6-5 and TRBJ1-1; 9 bases are a match to TRBD1. The length of the CDR3 is 14 residues. Germline lookup yields CDR1 MNHEY and CDR2 SVGAGI. J lost 1 base, V lost 6 bases, and 3 bases had no gene match.